This entry is about one TCR beta chain. The data are from a study of cytomegalovirus exposure and HLA in healthy donors. CDR3 size: 14 residues. Per germline, CDR1 SEHNR and CDR2 FQNEAQ (reference sequence). V dropped 4 bases and J dropped 0; count of bases not matched to a gene: 2. The PCR ran on 60 Vbeta and 13 Jbeta primers. Data came from immunoSEQ multiplex PCR; TCRdb stores just in-frame clones and leaves some out. The sample has 95,000 to 150,000 clones. This sequence originates from a man aged 25-45 years in good health and CMV-seronegative. The gene calls are TRBV7-9 and TRBJ2-5; TRBD1 aligns across 7 bases. Sequenced input: PBMCs. The CDR3 DNA reads as TGTGCCAGCAGCTCAGACAGGGACCAAGAGACCCAGTACTTC. Translated: CASSSDRDQETQYF.